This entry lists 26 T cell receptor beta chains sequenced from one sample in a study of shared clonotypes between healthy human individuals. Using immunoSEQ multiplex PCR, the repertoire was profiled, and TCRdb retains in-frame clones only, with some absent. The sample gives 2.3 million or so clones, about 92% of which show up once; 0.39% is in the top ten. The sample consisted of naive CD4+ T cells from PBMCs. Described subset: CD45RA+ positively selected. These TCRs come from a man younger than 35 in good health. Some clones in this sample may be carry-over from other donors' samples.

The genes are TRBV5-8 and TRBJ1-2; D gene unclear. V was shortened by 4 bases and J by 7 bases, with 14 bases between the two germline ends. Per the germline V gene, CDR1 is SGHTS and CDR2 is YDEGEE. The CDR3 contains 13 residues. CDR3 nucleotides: TGTGCCAGCAGCCGCTCAAGTCCAGGTGGCTACACCTTC. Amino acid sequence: CASSRSSPGGYTF.

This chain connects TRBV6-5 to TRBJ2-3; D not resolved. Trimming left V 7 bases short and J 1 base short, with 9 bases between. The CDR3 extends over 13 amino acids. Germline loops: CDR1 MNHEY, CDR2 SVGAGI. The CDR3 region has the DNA TGTGCCAGCAAGAGCCTGGGCACAGATACGCAGTATTTT. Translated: CASKSLGTDTQYF.

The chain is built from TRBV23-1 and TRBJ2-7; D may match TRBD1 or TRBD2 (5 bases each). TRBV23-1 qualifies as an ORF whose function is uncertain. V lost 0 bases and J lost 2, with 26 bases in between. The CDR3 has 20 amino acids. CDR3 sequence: CASSQSWGYRGHSGTYEQYF. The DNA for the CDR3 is TGCGCCAGCAGTCAATCATGGGGTTACCGAGGACATTCGGGGACCTACGAGCAGTACTTC.

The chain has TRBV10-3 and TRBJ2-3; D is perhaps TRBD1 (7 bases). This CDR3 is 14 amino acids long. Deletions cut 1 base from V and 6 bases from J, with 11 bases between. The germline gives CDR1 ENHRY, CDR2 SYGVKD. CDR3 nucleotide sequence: TGTGCCATCAGTGAGTTGTCAGGGGGGGATACGCAGTATTTT. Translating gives CAISELSGGDTQYF.

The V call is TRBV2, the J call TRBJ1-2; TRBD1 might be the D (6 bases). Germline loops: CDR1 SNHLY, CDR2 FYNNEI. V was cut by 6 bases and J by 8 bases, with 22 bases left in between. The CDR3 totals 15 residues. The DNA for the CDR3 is TGTGCCAGCAGAGACAGACAGGCGGTTCTTGGAGGCTACACCTTC. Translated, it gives CASRDRQAVLGGYTF.

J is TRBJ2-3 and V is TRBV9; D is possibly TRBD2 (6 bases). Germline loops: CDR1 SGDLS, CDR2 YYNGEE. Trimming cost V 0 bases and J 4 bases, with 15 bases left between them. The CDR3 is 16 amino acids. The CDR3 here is CASSVVVGGGADTQYF. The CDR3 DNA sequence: TGTGCCAGCAGCGTAGTGGTCGGGGGAGGTGCAGATACGCAGTATTTT.

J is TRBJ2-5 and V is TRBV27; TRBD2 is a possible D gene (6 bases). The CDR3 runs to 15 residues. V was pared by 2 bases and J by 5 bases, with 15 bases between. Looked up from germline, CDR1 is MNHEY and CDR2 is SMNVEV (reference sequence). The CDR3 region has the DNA TGTGCCAGCAGTTTAACGGGAGACCTTATGGAGACCCAGTACTTC. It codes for CASSLTGDLMETQYF.

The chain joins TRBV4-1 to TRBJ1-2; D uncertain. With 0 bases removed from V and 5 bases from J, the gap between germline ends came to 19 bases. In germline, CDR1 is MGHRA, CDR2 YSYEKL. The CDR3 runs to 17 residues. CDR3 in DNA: TGCGCCAGCAGCCAAGAAAACAATCTAGCACCCCTTTATGGCTACACCTTC. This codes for CASSQENNLAPLYGYTF.

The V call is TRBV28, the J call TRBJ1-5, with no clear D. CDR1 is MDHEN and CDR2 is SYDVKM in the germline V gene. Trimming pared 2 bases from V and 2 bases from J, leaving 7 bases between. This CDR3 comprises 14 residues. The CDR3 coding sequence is TGTGCCAGCAGTTTACAACAGCGCAATCAGCCCCAGCATTTT. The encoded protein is CASSLQQRNQPQHF. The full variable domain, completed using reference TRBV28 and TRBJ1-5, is DVKVTQSSRYLVKRTGEKVFLECVQDMDHENMFWYRQDPGLGLRLIYFSYDVKMKEKGDIPEGYSVSREKKERFSLILESASTNQTSMYLCASSLQQRNQPQHFGDGTRLSIL.

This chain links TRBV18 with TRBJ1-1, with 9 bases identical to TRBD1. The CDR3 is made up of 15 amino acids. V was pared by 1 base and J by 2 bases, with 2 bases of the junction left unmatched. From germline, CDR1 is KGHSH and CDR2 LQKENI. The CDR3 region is CASSPRQGDNTEAFF. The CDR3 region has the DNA TGTGCCAGCTCACCACGACAGGGGGATAACACTGAAGCTTTCTTT.

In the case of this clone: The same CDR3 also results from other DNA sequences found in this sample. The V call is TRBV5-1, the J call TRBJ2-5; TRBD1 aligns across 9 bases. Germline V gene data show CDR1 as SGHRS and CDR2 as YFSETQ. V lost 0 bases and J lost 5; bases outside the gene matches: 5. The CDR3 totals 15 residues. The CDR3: CASSLEGTGRETQYF. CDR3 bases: TGCGCCAGCAGCTTGGAAGGGACAGGGCGGGAGACCCAGTACTTC.

The CDR3 nucleotides are TGTGCCAGCAGTCCCCCCGGCGCGGGGAGCGAGCAGTACTTC. Translating it yields CASSPPGAGSEQYF. V usage is TRBV28 and J usage is TRBJ2-7; perhaps TRBD2 as D (6 bases). Germline CDR1 MDHEN, CDR2 SYDVKM. Trimming removed 5 bases from V and 6 bases from J, with 17 bases in between. The CDR3 sequence is 14 residues long.

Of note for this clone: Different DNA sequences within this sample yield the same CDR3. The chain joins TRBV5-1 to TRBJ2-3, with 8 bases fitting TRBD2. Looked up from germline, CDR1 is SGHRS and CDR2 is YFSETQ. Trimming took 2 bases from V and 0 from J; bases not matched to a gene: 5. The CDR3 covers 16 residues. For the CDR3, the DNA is TGCGCCAGCAGCTTCCTAGCGGGTTCCAGCACAGATACGCAGTATTTT. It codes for CASSFLAGSSTDTQYF. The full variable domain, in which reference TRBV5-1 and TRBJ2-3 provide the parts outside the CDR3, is KAGVTQTPRYLIKTRGQQVTLSCSPISGHRSVSWYQQTPGQGLQFLFEYFSETQRNKGNFPGRFSGRQFSNSRSEMNVSTLELGDSALYLCASSFLAGSSTDTQYFGPGTRLTVL.

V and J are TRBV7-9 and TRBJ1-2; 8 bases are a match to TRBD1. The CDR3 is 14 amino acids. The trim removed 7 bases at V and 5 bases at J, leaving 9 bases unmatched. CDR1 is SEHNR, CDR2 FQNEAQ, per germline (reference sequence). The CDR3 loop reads CASTPGQGEYGYTF. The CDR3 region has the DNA TGTGCCAGCACCCCCGGACAGGGTGAATATGGCTACACCTTC.

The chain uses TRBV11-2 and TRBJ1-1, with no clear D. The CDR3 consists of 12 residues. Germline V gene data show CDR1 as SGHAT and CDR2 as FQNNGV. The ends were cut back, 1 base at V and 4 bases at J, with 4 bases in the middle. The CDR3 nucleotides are TGTGCCAGCAGCTTAGGGTTCACTGAAGCTTTCTTT. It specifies CASSLGFTEAFF.

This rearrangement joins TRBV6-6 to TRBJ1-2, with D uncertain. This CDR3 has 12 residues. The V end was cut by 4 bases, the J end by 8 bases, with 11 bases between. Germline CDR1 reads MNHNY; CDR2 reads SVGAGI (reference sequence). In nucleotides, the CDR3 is TGTGCCAGCAGTTTACTCGGGTGGGGCTACACCTTC. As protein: CASSLLGWGYTF.

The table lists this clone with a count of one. CDR3 sequence reads: CASSPLSGSGRRNEQFF. As DNA, the CDR3 is TGTGCCAGCAGTCCTCTCTCCGGTAGCGGGAGACGGAATGAGCAGTTCTTC. This chain uses TRBV28 with TRBJ2-1, with TRBD2 matching 9 bases. Trimming cost V 5 bases and J 7 bases; bases outside gene matches: 15. Germline CDR1 is MDHEN and CDR2 is SYDVKM. This CDR3 has 17 amino acids.

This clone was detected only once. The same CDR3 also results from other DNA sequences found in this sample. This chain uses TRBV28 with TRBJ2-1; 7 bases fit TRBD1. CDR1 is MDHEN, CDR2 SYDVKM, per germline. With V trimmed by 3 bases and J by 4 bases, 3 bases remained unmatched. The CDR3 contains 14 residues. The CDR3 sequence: CASSLTGNYNEQFF. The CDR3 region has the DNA TGTGCCAGCAGTTTGACAGGGAATTACAATGAGCAGTTCTTC.

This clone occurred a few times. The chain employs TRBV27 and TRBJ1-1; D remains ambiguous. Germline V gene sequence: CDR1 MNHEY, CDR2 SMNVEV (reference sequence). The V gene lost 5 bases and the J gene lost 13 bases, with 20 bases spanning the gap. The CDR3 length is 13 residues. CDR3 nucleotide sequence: TGTGCCAGCAGTCCTCGGGCAGGCCCTTCAGTTTTCTTT. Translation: CASSPRAGPSVFF.

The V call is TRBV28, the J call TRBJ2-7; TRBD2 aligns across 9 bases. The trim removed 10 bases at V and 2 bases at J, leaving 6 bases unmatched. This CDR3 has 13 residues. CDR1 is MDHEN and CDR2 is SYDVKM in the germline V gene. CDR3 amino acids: CATPSGAPYEQYF. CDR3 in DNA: TGTGCCACTCCTAGCGGGGCCCCCTACGAGCAGTACTTC.

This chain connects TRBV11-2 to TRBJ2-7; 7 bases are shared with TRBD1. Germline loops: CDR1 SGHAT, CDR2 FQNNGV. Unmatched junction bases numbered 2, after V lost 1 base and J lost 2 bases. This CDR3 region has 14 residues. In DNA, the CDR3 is TGTGCCAGCAGCTTAGCTACAGGGGCCTACGAGCAGTACTTC. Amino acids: CASSLATGAYEQYF.

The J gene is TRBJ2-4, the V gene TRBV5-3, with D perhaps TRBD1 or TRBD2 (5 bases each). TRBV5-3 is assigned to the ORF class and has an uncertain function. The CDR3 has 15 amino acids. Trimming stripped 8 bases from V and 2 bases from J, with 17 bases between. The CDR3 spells CARGMGVLPKNIQYF. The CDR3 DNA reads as TGTGCCAGGGGAATGGGGGTCCTTCCCAAAAACATTCAGTACTTC.

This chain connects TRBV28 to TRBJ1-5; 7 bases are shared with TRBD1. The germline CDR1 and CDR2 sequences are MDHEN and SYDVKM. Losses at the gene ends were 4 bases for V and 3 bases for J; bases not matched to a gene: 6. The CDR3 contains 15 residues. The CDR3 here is CASSSPTGINQPQHF. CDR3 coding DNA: TGTGCCAGCAGTTCCCCGACAGGGATCAATCAGCCCCAGCATTTT.

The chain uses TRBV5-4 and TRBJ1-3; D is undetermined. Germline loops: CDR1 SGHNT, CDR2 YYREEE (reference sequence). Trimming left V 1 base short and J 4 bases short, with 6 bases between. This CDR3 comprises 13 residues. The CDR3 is CASSLPEGNTIYF. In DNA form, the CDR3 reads TGTGCCAGCAGCTTGCCAGAAGGAAACACCATATATTTT.

CDR3 region: CASSLTGARGKVLFF. The CDR3 coding sequence is TGTGCCAGCAGTCTGACGGGAGCCCGTGGGAAGGTGTTGTTCTTC. This rearrangement joins TRBV28 to TRBJ2-1; a possible D gene is TRBD2 (6 bases). CDR3 length equals 15 residues. The germline V gene has CDR1 MDHEN and CDR2 SYDVKM. Trimming shortened V by 5 bases and J by 15 bases, and 26 bases separated the two germline ends.

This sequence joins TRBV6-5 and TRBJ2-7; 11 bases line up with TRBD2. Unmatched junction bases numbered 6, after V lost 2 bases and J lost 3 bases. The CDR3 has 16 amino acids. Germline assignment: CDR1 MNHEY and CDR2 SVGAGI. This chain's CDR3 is CASSYVGTSGFYEQYF. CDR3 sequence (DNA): TGTGCCAGCAGTTACGTTGGGACTAGCGGATTCTACGAGCAGTACTTC.